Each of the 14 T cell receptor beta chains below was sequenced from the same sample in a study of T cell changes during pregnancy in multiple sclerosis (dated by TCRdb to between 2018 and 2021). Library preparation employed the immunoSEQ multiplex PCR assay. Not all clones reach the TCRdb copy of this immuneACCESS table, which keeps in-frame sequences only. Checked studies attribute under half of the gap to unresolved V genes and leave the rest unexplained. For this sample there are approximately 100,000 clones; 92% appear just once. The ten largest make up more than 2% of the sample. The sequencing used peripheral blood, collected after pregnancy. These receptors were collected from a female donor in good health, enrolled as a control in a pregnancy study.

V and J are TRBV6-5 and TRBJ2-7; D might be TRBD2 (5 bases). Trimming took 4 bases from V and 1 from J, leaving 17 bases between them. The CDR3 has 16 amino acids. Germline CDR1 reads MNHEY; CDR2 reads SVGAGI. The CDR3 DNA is TGTGCCAGCAGTTTATACATGGGTCGGGGTTCCTACGAGCAGTACTTC. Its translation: CASSLYMGRGSYEQYF.

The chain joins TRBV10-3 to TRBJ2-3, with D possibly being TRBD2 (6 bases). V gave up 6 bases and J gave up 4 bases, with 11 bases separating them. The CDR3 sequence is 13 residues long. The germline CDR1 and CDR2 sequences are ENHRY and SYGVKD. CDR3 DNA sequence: TGTGCCATCAGCCGGGAGAGGGCAGATACGCAGTATTTT. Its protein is CAISRERADTQYF.

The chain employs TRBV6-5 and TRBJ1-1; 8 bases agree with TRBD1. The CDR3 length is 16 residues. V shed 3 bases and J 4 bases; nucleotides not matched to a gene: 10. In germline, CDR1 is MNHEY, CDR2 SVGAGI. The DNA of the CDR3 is TGTGCCAGCAGTTATCTTCGGACAGGGAAAAGCACTGAAGCTTTCTTT. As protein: CASSYLRTGKSTEAFF.

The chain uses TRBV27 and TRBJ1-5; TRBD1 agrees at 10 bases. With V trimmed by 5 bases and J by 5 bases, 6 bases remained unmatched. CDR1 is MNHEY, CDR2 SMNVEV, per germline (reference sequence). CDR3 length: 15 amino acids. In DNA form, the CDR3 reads TGTGCCAGCAGTGCCGGGACAGGGGTTTATCAGCCCCAGCATTTT. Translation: CASSAGTGVYQPQHF.

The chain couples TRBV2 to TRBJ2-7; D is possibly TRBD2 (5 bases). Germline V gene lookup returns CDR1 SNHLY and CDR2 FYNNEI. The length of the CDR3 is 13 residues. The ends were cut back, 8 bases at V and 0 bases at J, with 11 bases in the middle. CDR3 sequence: CASGRTGSYEQYF. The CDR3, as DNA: TGTGCCAGCGGTCGGACTGGCTCCTACGAGCAGTACTTC.

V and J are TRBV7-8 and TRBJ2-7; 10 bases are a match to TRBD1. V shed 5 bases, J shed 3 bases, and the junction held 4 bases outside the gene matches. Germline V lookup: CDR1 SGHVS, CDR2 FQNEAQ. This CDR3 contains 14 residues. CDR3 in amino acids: CASSLTGGGYEQYF. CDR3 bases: TGTGCCAGCAGCCTGACAGGGGGCGGCTACGAGCAGTACTTC.

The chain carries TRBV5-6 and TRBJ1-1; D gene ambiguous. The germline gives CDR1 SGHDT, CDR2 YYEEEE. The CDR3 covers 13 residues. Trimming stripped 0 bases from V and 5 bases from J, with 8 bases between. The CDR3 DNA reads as TGTGCCAGCAGCTTGGTGCAGGCAACTGAAGCTTTCTTT. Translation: CASSLVQATEAFF.

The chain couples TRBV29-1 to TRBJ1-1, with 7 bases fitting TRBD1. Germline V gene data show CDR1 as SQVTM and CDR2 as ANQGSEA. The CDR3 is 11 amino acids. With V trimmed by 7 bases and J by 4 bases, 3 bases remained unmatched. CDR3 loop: CSARDSTEAFF. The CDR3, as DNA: TGCAGCGCGCGGGACAGCACTGAAGCTTTCTTT.

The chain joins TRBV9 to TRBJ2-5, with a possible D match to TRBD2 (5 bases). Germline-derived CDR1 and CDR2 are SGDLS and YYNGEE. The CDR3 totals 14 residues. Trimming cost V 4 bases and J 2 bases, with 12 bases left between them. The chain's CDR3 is CASSPSGGQETQYF. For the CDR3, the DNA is TGTGCCAGCAGCCCGAGTGGCGGGCAAGAGACCCAGTACTTC. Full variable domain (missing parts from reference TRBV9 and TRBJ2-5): DSGVTQTPKHLITATGQRVTLRCSPRSGDLSVYWYQQSLDQGLQFLIQYYNGEERAKGNILERFSAQQFPDLHSELNLSSLELGDSALYFCASSPSGGQETQYFGPGTRLLVL.

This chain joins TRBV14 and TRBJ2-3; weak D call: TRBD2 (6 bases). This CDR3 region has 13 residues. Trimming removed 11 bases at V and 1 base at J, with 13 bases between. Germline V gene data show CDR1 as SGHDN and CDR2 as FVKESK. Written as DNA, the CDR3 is TGTGCCGGGGGACCGGGAGGCACAGATACGCAGTATTTT. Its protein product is CAGGPGGTDTQYF. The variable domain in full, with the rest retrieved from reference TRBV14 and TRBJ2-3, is EAGVTQFPSHSVIEKGQTVTLRCDPISGHDNLYWYRRVMGKEIKFLLHFVKESKQDESGMPNNRFLAERTGGTYSTLKVQPAELEDSGVYFCAGGPGGTDTQYFGPGTRLTVL.

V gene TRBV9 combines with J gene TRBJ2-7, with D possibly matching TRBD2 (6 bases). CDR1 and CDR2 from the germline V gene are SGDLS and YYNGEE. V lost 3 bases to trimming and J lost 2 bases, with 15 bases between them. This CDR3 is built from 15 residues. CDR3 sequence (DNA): TGTGCCAGCAGCGCATTGGCGGGGAATCCCTACGAGCAGTACTTC. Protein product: CASSALAGNPYEQYF. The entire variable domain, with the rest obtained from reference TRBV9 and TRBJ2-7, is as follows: DSGVTQTPKHLITATGQRVTLRCSPRSGDLSVYWYQQSLDQGLQFLIQYYNGEERAKGNILERFSAQQFPDLHSELNLSSLELGDSALYFCASSALAGNPYEQYFGPGTRLTVT.

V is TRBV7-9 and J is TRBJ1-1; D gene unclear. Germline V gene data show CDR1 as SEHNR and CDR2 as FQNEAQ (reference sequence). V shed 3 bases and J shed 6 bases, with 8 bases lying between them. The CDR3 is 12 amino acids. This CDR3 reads CASSFEIPEAFF. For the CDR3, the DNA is TGTGCCAGCAGCTTTGAGATCCCTGAAGCTTTCTTT.

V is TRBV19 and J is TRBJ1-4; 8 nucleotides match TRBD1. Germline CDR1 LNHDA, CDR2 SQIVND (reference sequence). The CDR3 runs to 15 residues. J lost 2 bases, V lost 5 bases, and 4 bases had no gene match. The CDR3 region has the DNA TGTGCCAGTAGTCAGGGGGCGGTGACTAATGAAAAACTGTTTTTT. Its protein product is CASSQGAVTNEKLFF. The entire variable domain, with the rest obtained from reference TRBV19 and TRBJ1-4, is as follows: DGGITQSPKYLFRKEGQNVTLSCEQNLNHDAMYWYRQDPGQGLRLIYYSQIVNDFQKGDIAEGYSVSREKKESFPLTVTSAQKNPTAFYLCASSQGAVTNEKLFFGSGTQLSVL.

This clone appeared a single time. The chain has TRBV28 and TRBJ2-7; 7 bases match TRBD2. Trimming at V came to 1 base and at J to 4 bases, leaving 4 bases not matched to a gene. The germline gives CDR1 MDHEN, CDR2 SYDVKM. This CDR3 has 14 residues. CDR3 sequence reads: CASSLSSGTYEQYF. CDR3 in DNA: TGTGCCAGCAGTTTATCGAGCGGGACTTACGAGCAGTACTTC. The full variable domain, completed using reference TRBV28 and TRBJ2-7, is DVKVTQSSRYLVKRTGEKVFLECVQDMDHENMFWYRQDPGLGLRLIYFSYDVKMKEKGDIPEGYSVSREKKERFSLILESASTNQTSMYLCASSLSSGTYEQYFGPGTRLTVT.